This TCR beta chain appears in the sequencing data of a study of T-cell memory formation after mild COVID-19. Background on the study: The two donors had largely donor-specific TCR clusters. Study-level points and caveats: The CD4+ clones that contracted clustered mainly within CM and EM, and the CD8+ clones concentrated in EMRA.

From the 5' RACE reads, TCRdb called clonotypes with MiXCR, one entry per CDR3 protein. The sample consists of 100,000 to 150,000 distinct CDR3 sequences, approximately 15% of them appearing once. This CDR3 comprises 15 residues. The V gene's germline CDR1 is SGDLS and CDR2 YYNGEE. V was pared by 0 bases and J by 1 base, with 0 bases of the junction left unmatched. This clonotype was picked up a small number of times. Its target is not known. Sequences were obtained from PBMCs or a T cell subset sorted from them (not recorded which). The rearrangement uses TRBV9 and TRBJ2-2, with 7 bases matching TRBD2. The receptor comes from a man between 18 and 35 years old who had mild COVID-19 (a few samples of this study predate the infection). Cell type and time point are not known. CDR3 sequence: CASSVAGGNTGELFF. In nucleotides, the CDR3 is TGTGCCAGCAGCGTAGCGGGGGGGAACACCGGGGAGCTGTTTTTT.